The present TCR beta chain was sequenced within a study of identical twins. In its sample, this clonotype was seen a few times. MiXCR, applied by TCRdb to the 5' RACE reads, yields one record per CDR3 protein. The sample contains roughly 250,000 distinct CDR3 sequences, roughly an eighth of which appear only once. The junction had 7 bases not matched to a gene; V was cut back by 7 bases and J by 5 bases. This CDR3 region has 14 residues. This TCR was recovered from a woman aged 18-30 years in good health. V gene TRBV12-3 or TRBV12-4 combines with J gene TRBJ2-5, with 10 bases that match TRBD2. The specimen was memory (CD45RO+) T cells sorted from blood. CDR3 in DNA: TGTGCCAGCACTCTAGCGGGAGCATGGGAGACCCAGTACTTC. Its translation is CASTLAGAWETQYF.